This T cell receptor beta chain was observed in a study of regulatory T cells in long-lasting Graves disease. This clonotype was counted at least ten times. With 8 bases removed from V and 7 bases from J, the gap between germline ends came to 18 bases. CDR3 length: 14 residues. Time point given: newly diagnosed GD, antithyroid drugs for less than 3 months. Making the TCR library involved RNA that had been extracted from PBMCs. Peripheral blood, approximately 9 milliliters of it, was drawn into EDTA tubes. With iRepertoire HTBI primers and Arm-PCR of CDR3 regions, TCR beta libraries were built. Via MiXCR, TCRdb re-called the multiplex PCR reads, giving one row per CDR3 protein. This sample has 250,000 to 300,000 distinct CDR3 sequences, with 18% found just once. The same sample was also studied in work on T cells in Graves' hyperthyroidism and ophthalmopathy.

The input for sequencing was peripheral blood mononuclear cells (PBMCs), taken at new diagnosis, from a patient treated with antithyroid drugs. This chain uses TRBV12-3 or TRBV12-4 with TRBJ2-1; maybe TRBD2 (5 bases). The origin of this receptor is a young woman with Graves disease. In DNA, the CDR3 is TGTGCCAGCGGAGCTAGCAGGCTTATAAATGAGCAGTTCTTC. Translating it yields CASGASRLINEQFF.